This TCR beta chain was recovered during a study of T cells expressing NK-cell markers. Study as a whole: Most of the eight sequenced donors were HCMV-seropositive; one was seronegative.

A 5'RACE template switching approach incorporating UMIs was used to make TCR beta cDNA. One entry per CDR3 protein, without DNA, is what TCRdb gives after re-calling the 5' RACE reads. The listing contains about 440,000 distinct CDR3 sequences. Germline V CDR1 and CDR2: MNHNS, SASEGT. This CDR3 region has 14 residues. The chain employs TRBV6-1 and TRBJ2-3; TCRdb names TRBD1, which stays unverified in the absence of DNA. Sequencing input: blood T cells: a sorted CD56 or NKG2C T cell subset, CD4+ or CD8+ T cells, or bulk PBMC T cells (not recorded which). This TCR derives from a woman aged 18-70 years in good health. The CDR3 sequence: CASNAQGETDTQYF.